Sequencing of this T cell receptor (beta chain) was carried out in a study of blood T cell repertoires in COVID-19. Study-level information: Both acute and convalescent COVID-19 samples were obtained from the United States, Italy and Spain. PBMCs, B-cell-depleted T cells, or T cells provided the cDNA or gDNA that made up the material.

The CDR3 contains 15 residues. CDR1 and CDR2 (germline): SGHTA, FQGNSA. Germline trimming cut 5 bases from V and 6 bases from J; bases unmatched to any gene: 7. Profiling relied on immunoSEQ multiplex PCR, and the TCRdb table lists in-frame clones only, not all of them. The data show some 340,000 clones, roughly 90% seen once. Within 2 weeks before study entry, exposed participants met a COVID-19 case. This receptor was taken from a woman aged 30 to 39 who had been exposed to COVID-19. This chain joins TRBV7-2 and TRBJ2-3, with 11 positions matching TRBD2. Sequenced sample: PBMCs or T cells enriched from blood (not recorded which). The CDR3 DNA sequence: TGTGCCAGCAGCGATAGCGGGGGGGATTGGGATACGCAGTATTTT. As protein: CASSDSGGDWDTQYF. Full variable domain (remainder filled in from reference TRBV7-2 and TRBJ2-3): GAGVSQSPSNKVTEKGKDVELRCDPISGHTALYWYRQSLGQGLEFLIYFQGNSAPDKSGLPSDRFSAERTGGSVSTLTIQRTQQEDSAVYLCASSDSGGDWDTQYFGPGTRLTVL.